The 25 T cell receptor beta chains given below trace back to one sample, sequenced in a study of T cells in Graves' hyperthyroidism and ophthalmopathy. RNA transcripts were the template for amplifying TCR beta CDR3 regions. HTBI primers drove first-round RT-PCR of the TCR CDR3. TCRdb analysed the multiplex PCR reads with MiXCR anew, one entry per CDR3 protein. The data contain roughly 640,000 distinct CDR3 sequences, approximately 15% of them singletons. The sample taken for sequencing was blood. The receptor set was obtained from a woman aged 40-49 years with Graves' ophthalmopathy.

The table lists this clonotype with many counts. V usage is TRBV7-9 and J usage is TRBJ2-5; 10 positions match TRBD1. Losses at the gene ends were 4 bases for V and 3 bases for J; bases not matched to a gene: 5. The CDR3 sequence is 15 residues long. The germline CDR1 and CDR2 sequences are SEHNR and FQNEAQ (reference sequence). The CDR3 DNA reads TGTGCCAGCAGCTCAGACAGGGGGCGGAAAGAGACCCAGTACTTC. Its protein is CASSSDRGRKETQYF.

This clonotype was recorded at least ten times. The V and J genes are TRBV2 and TRBJ1-2; weak D call: TRBD1 (5 bases). The CDR3 has 14 residues. The V gene lost 1 base and the J gene lost 7 bases, with 13 bases spanning the gap. In germline, CDR1 is SNHLY, CDR2 FYNNEI. The CDR3 DNA reads as TGTGCCAGCAGTGAAGACAGGAGCACGTCTGGCTACACCTTC. Translated: CASSEDRSTSGYTF.

This clonotype occurred many times. The chain carries TRBV5-8 and TRBJ1-2, with 9 bases aligning to TRBD1. The CDR3 runs to 16 residues. The V gene end was trimmed by 4 bases and the J gene end by 4 bases; junction bases not matched to a gene: 11. Germline loops: CDR1 SGHTS, CDR2 YDEGEE. The CDR3 sequence: CASSVEVDRGTYGYTF. CDR3 coding DNA: TGTGCCAGCAGCGTGGAGGTCGACAGGGGGACCTATGGCTACACCTTC. The full variable domain, rest sourced from reference TRBV5-8 and TRBJ1-2, is EAGVTQSPTHLIKTRGQQATLRCSPISGHTSVYWYQQALGLGLQFLLWYDEGEERNRGNFPPRFSGRQFPNYSSELNVNALELEDSALYLCASSVEVDRGTYGYTFGSGTRLTVV.

This clonotype was detected many times. This sequence joins TRBV20-1 and TRBJ2-1; 9 nucleotides align to TRBD2. J gave up 4 bases and V 1 base, and 5 bases lay outside the gene matches. CDR3 size: 15 residues. Germline values: CDR1 DFQATT, CDR2 SNEGSKA (reference sequence). CDR3 DNA sequence: TGCAGTGCTAGAGCCGCGACTAGCGGTTACAATGAGCAGTTCTTC. Protein sequence: CSARAATSGYNEQFF.

This clonotype turned up a few times. The chain joins TRBV5-1 to TRBJ2-1, with D possibly being TRBD2 (7 bases). Germline values: CDR1 SGHRS, CDR2 YFSETQ. The CDR3 is 13 amino acids. V was pared by 4 bases and J by 5 bases, with 10 bases between. The chain's CDR3 is CASSRGANNEQFF. CDR3 sequence (DNA): TGCGCCAGCAGCCGGGGGGCCAACAATGAGCAGTTCTTC.

V is TRBV19 and J is TRBJ1-4, with 9 bases lining up with TRBD1. The length of the CDR3 is 13 residues. V shed 6 bases, J shed 8 bases, and the junction held 4 bases outside the gene matches. Germline assignment: CDR1 LNHDA and CDR2 SQIVND (reference sequence). The CDR3 region is CASSTDRGEKLFF. In nucleotides, the CDR3 is TGTGCCAGTAGCACGGACAGGGGAGAAAAACTGTTTTTT.

This sequence joins TRBV12-3 or TRBV12-4 and TRBJ1-2, with D possibly TRBD1 on 5 matching bases. V was cut by 1 base and J by 7 bases, with 13 bases left in between. The CDR3 consists of 14 residues. This chain's CDR3 is CASSLEGAQGGYTF. CDR3 bases: TGTGCCAGCAGTTTAGAAGGGGCCCAGGGTGGCTACACCTTC.

The genes are TRBV9 and TRBJ2-5; no clear D gene. This CDR3 contains 14 residues. The V end was cut by 4 bases, the J end by 2 bases, with 12 bases between. Germline V gives CDR1 SGDLS, CDR2 YYNGEE. The CDR3 here is CASSPRRRQETQYF. The CDR3 DNA follows: TGTGCCAGCAGCCCCCGCCGCCGGCAAGAGACCCAGTACTTC.

This clonotype was recorded once. The CDR3 loop is CASSEMGHMIRYEQYF. The CDR3 DNA is TGTGCCAGCAGTGAAATGGGGCATATGATACGCTACGAGCAGTACTTC. The chain carries TRBV6-1 and TRBJ2-7; D may be TRBD1 (5 bases). The germline V gene encodes CDR1 MNHNS and CDR2 SASEGT. The V gene lost 2 bases and the J gene lost 3 bases, with 17 bases spanning the gap. This CDR3 spans 16 amino acids.

This clonotype has only a few counts. J is TRBJ2-5 and V is TRBV3-1, with 11 bases aligning to TRBD2. Unmatched junction bases numbered 3, after V lost 3 bases and J lost 3 bases. Germline V CDR1 and CDR2: LGHDT, YNNKEL (reference sequence). The CDR3 is 15 amino acids. CDR3 nucleotide sequence: TGTGCCAGCAGCCAGTCACTAGCGGGGGAAGAGACCCAGTACTTC. This gives the protein CASSQSLAGEETQYF.

This clonotype occurred many times. The chain carries TRBV7-9 and TRBJ2-1; 15 positions match TRBD2. This CDR3 is built from 15 residues. Germline trimming cut 5 bases from V and 7 bases from J; bases unmatched to any gene: 3. Germline V gene lookup returns CDR1 SEHNR and CDR2 FQNEAQ (reference sequence). CDR3 region: CASSPGTSGGNEQFF. CDR3 sequence (DNA): TGTGCCAGCAGCCCCGGGACTAGCGGGGGGAATGAGCAGTTCTTC. The full variable domain, in which reference TRBV7-9 and TRBJ2-1 provide the parts outside the CDR3, is DTGVSQNPRHKITKRGQNVTFRCDPISEHNRLYWYRQTLGQGPEFLTYFQNEAQLEKSRLLSDRFSAERPKGSFSTLEIQRTEQGDSAMYLCASSPGTSGGNEQFFGPGTRLTVL.

This clonotype was seen at least ten times. V usage is TRBV20-1 and J usage is TRBJ2-5; TRBD2 matches 7 bases. In germline, CDR1 is DFQATT, CDR2 SNEGSKA (reference sequence). V gave up 4 bases and J gave up 5 bases; unmatched junction bases: 10. This CDR3 comprises 14 residues. The CDR3 protein is CSATPGGILETQYF. CDR3 DNA: TGCAGTGCTACGCCGGGGGGTATTTTGGAGACCCAGTACTTC.

The chain joins TRBV20-1 to TRBJ2-5; D possibly corresponds to TRBD2 (6 bases). There are 12 residues in the CDR3. Germline V CDR1 and CDR2: DFQATT, SNEGSKA (reference sequence). V was shortened by 4 bases and J by 7 bases, with 13 bases between the two germline ends. The DNA of the CDR3 is TGCAGTGCTATCGAGCCCGGGGGGACCCAGTACTTC. Its translation: CSAIEPGGTQYF.

In its sample, this clonotype was seen many times. The chain has TRBV5-1 and TRBJ2-1; 9 positions agree with TRBD2. The CDR3 consists of 15 residues. Per germline, CDR1 SGHRS and CDR2 YFSETQ. Trimming removed 3 bases from V and 8 bases from J; junction bases left unmatched: 9. The CDR3 coding sequence is TGCGCCAGCAGCTATGGTAGCGGGAGTGGTTATGAGCAGTTCTTC. Encoded protein: CASSYGSGSGYEQFF.

There are many counts of this clonotype. V and J are TRBV4-2 and TRBJ2-3, with D possibly TRBD2 on 5 matching bases. The V gene lost 3 bases and the J gene lost 2 bases, with 6 bases spanning the gap. Germline V CDR1 and CDR2: LGHNA, YNFKEQ. This CDR3 is built from 13 residues. The CDR3 coding sequence is TGTGCCAGCAGCCAGGGAGACACAGATACGCAGTATTTT. Its protein is CASSQGDTDTQYF.

V and J are TRBV5-1 and TRBJ2-2; maybe TRBD1 (6 bases). Trimming left V 0 bases short and J 1 base short, with 7 bases between. Germline V lookup: CDR1 SGHRS, CDR2 YFSETQ. The CDR3 contains 15 residues. CDR3 DNA sequence: TGCGCCAGCAGCTTGGAGGACAGGAACACCGGGGAGCTGTTTTTT. Protein product: CASSLEDRNTGELFF. The variable domain in full, with the rest retrieved from reference TRBV5-1 and TRBJ2-2, is KAGVTQTPRYLIKTRGQQVTLSCSPISGHRSVSWYQQTPGQGLQFLFEYFSETQRNKGNFPGRFSGRQFSNSRSEMNVSTLELGDSALYLCASSLEDRNTGELFFGEGSRLTVL.

This clonotype was seen a few times. V gene TRBV7-3 combines with J gene TRBJ2-3; D is ambiguous. The germline CDR1 and CDR2 sequences are SGHTA and FQGTGA. Trimming took off 1 base at V and 3 bases at J, with 11 bases between the two ends. The CDR3 has 15 amino acids. The CDR3 region has the DNA TGTGCCAGCAGCTTAATGGCGGTCGTGACAGATACGCAGTATTTT. Translation: CASSLMAVVTDTQYF.

This chain connects TRBV7-3 to TRBJ2-3; D may be TRBD1 (6 bases). From germline, CDR1 is SGHTA and CDR2 FQGTGA. The CDR3 sequence is 16 residues long. V was pared by 1 base and J by 4 bases, with 15 bases between. The CDR3 loop is CASSLRGLGGADTQYF. The CDR3 region has the DNA TGTGCCAGCAGCTTAAGGGGGCTGGGTGGTGCAGATACGCAGTATTTT.

This clonotype was observed at least ten times. In nucleotides, the CDR3 is TGTGCCAGCACCCCGGGACAGGATAATTCACCCCTCCACTTT. It is translated as CASTPGQDNSPLHF. The chain couples TRBV6-1 to TRBJ1-6, with TRBD1 matching over 8 bases. The CDR3 totals 14 residues. The germline V gene has CDR1 MNHNS and CDR2 SASEGT. V shed 7 bases and J 5 bases; nucleotides not matched to a gene: 4.

In this sample, this clonotype turned up many times. The gene calls are TRBV11-2 and TRBJ1-1; perhaps TRBD1 as D (6 bases). The CDR3 contains 14 residues. The ends were cut back, 3 bases at V and 6 bases at J, with 14 bases in the middle. Germline values: CDR1 SGHAT, CDR2 FQNNGV. CDR3 sequence reads: CASSFSTGGPEAFF. CDR3 bases: TGTGCCAGCAGCTTTTCGACAGGAGGGCCTGAAGCTTTCTTT.

The table lists this clonotype with many counts. The chain couples TRBV20-1 to TRBJ2-7; the D is unclear. Trimming left V 4 bases short and J 5 bases short, with 18 bases between. Germline assignment: CDR1 DFQATT and CDR2 SNEGSKA (reference sequence). The CDR3 extends over 14 amino acids. The CDR3 loop is CSAKPQDARHEQYF. CDR3 DNA sequence: TGCAGTGCTAAACCCCAGGACGCCCGTCACGAGCAGTACTTC.

V is TRBV10-3 and J is TRBJ1-3, with D unresolved. There are 14 residues in the CDR3. Germline CDR1 and CDR2: ENHRY and SYGVKD. V lost 10 bases to trimming and J lost 1 base, with 14 bases between them. CDR3: CASGGGQSGNTIYF. CDR3 sequence (DNA): TGTGCCAGTGGAGGCGGCCAATCTGGAAACACCATATATTTT.

This clonotype was seen ten or more times. The rearrangement joins TRBV6-1 to TRBJ1-1; 10 bases map to TRBD1. Germline CDR1 is MNHNS and CDR2 is SASEGT. This CDR3 region has 15 residues. V trimming: 5 bases; J trimming: 3 bases; junction bases outside the gene matches: 6. The CDR3 region is CASSSGTGVDTEAFF. Written as DNA, the CDR3 is TGTGCCAGCAGTTCCGGGACAGGGGTGGACACTGAAGCTTTCTTT.

This clonotype was observed a handful of times. The V and J genes are TRBV12-3 or TRBV12-4 and TRBJ2-3; 10 nucleotides line up with TRBD1. The CDR3 loop spans 15 amino acids. The ends lost 6 bases at V and 6 bases at J; junction bases unmatched: 9. In DNA, the CDR3 is TGTGCCAGCAGCGCGACAGGGGGCGCAGGGGATACGCAGTATTTT. As protein: CASSATGGAGDTQYF.

The sample holds many counts of this clonotype. The chain carries TRBV28 and TRBJ2-4; 7 nucleotides align to TRBD2. The junction had 7 bases not matched to a gene; V was cut back by 5 bases and J by 0 bases. The CDR3 sequence is 16 residues long. Per germline, CDR1 MDHEN and CDR2 SYDVKM. The CDR3 bases are TGTGCCAGCAGTCCGCGGGAGAACTTAGCCAAAAACATTCAGTACTTC. The encoded protein is CASSPRENLAKNIQYF.